This T cell receptor (beta chain) is drawn from a study of T cells in Graves' hyperthyroidism and ophthalmopathy. Background on the study: Blood from the periphery was taken at initial diagnosis, before any treatment. Study outcomes and limitations: Ophthalmopathy, which appeared later, was predicted by the model a median about 6 months before onset.

The V end lost 4 bases, the J end lost 6 bases, and 4 bases lay between the germline ends. Germline loops: CDR1 LNHDA, CDR2 SQIVND (reference sequence). This CDR3 contains 12 residues. Patients showing uncontrolled infection, other autoimmune disease, pregnancy or lactation were ineligible. This clonotype was observed at least ten times. Its matching antigen is unknown. There were TCR beta CDR3 regions amplified from RNA transcripts. TCR CDR3 regions were first amplified by RT-PCR with HTBI primers. TCRdb re-derived calls from the multiplex PCR reads in MiXCR, one entry per CDR3 protein. The table shows around 480,000 distinct CDR3 sequences, with approximately 15% occurring only once.

The sequencing input was blood. The rearrangement links TRBV19 to TRBJ1-6; D is uncertain. The TCR comes from a woman aged 18-29 years with Graves' hyperthyroidism. The CDR3: CASSRSNSPLHF. CDR3 coding DNA: TGTGCCAGTAGTAGAAGTAATTCACCCCTCCACTTT.